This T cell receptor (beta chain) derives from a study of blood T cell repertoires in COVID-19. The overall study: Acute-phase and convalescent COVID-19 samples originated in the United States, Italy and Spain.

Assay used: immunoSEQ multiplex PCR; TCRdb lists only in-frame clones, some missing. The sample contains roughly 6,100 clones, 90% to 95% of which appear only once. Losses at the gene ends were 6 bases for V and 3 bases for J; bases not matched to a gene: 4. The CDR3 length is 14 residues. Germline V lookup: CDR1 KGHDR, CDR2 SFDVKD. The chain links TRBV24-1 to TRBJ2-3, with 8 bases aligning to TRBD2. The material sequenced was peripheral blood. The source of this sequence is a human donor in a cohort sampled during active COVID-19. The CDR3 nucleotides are TGTGCCACCAGTTCCGGGAGGGGTACAGATACGCAGTATTTT. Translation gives CATSSGRGTDTQYF.